This TCR beta chain was identified in a study of blood T cell repertoires in COVID-19. Study-wide background: The United States, Italy and Spain provided the acute and convalescent COVID-19 samples. Nucleic acid was either cDNA or gDNA, and it came from T cells, B-cell-depleted T cells, or PBMCs.

This clone showed up just a few times. The CDR3 extends over 14 amino acids. The ends were cut back, 1 base at V and 5 bases at J, with 9 bases in the middle. Germline V gene data show CDR1 as SGHRS and CDR2 as YFSETQ. Per the original data handling: Reference gene primer amplification yielded estimated nucleated cell counts. Produced via immunoSEQ multiplex PCR; TCRdb's table is partial and in-frame only. The D gene and trimming were derived from the DNA, and the V and J assignments and clone size from that table. The sample has roughly 200,000 clones, 70% to 80% seen once. A Seattle source enrolled patients during active infection and followed them longitudinally.

The clonotype was recovered from a woman aged 35 to 49 with COVID-19, enrolled during active disease. The specimen sequenced was peripheral blood. The rearrangement uses TRBV5-1 and TRBJ1-4; D possibly corresponds to TRBD1 (5 bases). CDR3 in DNA: TGCGCCAGCAGCTTGTCAGGGCTCAATGAAAAACTGTTTTTT. Translating it yields CASSLSGLNEKLFF.